The 17 T cell receptor beta chains below come from one sample, sequenced in a study of blood T cell repertoires in COVID-19. Produced via immunoSEQ multiplex PCR; TCRdb's table is partial and in-frame only. Of fewer than 250,000 clones in the sample, around 80% were seen once. Sequencing was performed on PBMCs or T cells enriched from blood (not recorded which). Receptors originate from a woman aged 50 to 60 with acute COVID-19.

The chain carries TRBV29-1 and TRBJ1-2; perhaps TRBD1 as D (6 bases). This CDR3 has 13 residues. V lost 3 bases to trimming and J lost 2 bases, with 10 bases between them. Germline lookup yields CDR1 SQVTM and CDR2 ANQGSEA. CDR3 loop: CSVEDSSNYGYTF. The CDR3 bases are TGCAGCGTTGAGGACAGCTCAAACTATGGCTACACCTTC.

The rearrangement links TRBV6-5 to TRBJ2-2, with 8 positions matching TRBD1. The length of the CDR3 is 15 residues. The germline gives CDR1 MNHEY, CDR2 SVGAGI. V shed 6 bases, J shed 3 bases, and the junction held 6 bases outside the gene matches. CDR3 amino acids: CASRRTGYDTGELFF. CDR3 nucleotide sequence: TGTGCCAGCAGGCGGACAGGGTACGACACCGGGGAGCTGTTTTTT.

The genes are TRBV6-2 or TRBV6-3 and TRBJ1-5; TRBD1 might be the D (5 bases). Germline assignment: CDR1 MNHEY and CDR2 SVGEGT. Trimming left V 2 bases short and J 0 bases short, with 11 bases between. CDR3 length: 16 amino acids. CDR3 bases: TGTGCCAGCAGTTACGGGGCAGACGATAGCAATCAGCCCCAGCATTTT. Its translation is CASSYGADDSNQPQHF.

The chain joins TRBV25-1 to TRBJ1-2; TRBD1 matches at 7 bases. CDR1 is MGHDK, CDR2 SYGVNS, per germline. V lost 0 bases to trimming and J lost 8 bases; unmatched junction nucleotides: 6. The CDR3 length is 14 residues. The CDR3 DNA reads as TGTGCCAGCAGTGAATATGCAGGGACAGAGGGCTACACCTTC. Its protein product is CASSEYAGTEGYTF.

The V and J genes are TRBV5-5 and TRBJ1-2, with TRBD1 as a possible D gene (5 bases). CDR3 length equals 15 residues. The V end lost 5 bases, the J end lost 4 bases, and 18 bases lay between the germline ends. Germline loops: CDR1 SGHKS, CDR2 YYEKEE (reference sequence). The CDR3, as DNA: TGTGCCAGCAGTTCTACTACTGGGGCCGGCTATGGCTACACCTTC. Its translation is CASSSTTGAGYGYTF.

The CDR3 spells CASSWGQLNQPQHF. The CDR3 DNA follows: TGTGCCAGCAGCTGGGGACAGCTCAATCAGCCCCAGCATTTT. The chain joins TRBV28 to TRBJ1-5; 7 positions agree with TRBD1. Germline loops: CDR1 MDHEN, CDR2 SYDVKM. There are 14 residues in the CDR3. Trimming removed 6 bases from V and 3 bases from J; junction bases left unmatched: 5.

The chain joins TRBV5-1 to TRBJ2-2; 10 bases line up with TRBD1. With 2 bases clipped from V and 3 bases from J, the junction kept 4 bases outside the gene matches. The CDR3 is 16 amino acids. Germline V gene sequence: CDR1 SGHRS, CDR2 YFSETQ. CDR3 in amino acids: CASSFTGTGDTGELFF. Here the CDR3 DNA reads TGCGCCAGCAGCTTCACCGGGACAGGGGACACCGGGGAGCTGTTTTTT.

The rearrangement uses TRBV4-3 and TRBJ2-2; 7 bases line up with TRBD2. With 0 bases clipped from V and 7 bases from J, the junction kept 11 bases outside the gene matches. CDR1 is LGHNA, CDR2 YSLEER, per germline. This CDR3 spans 17 amino acids. CDR3 residues: CASSQDWVSAGSGELFF. In DNA, the CDR3 is TGCGCCAGCAGCCAAGATTGGGTTTCAGCGGGAAGCGGGGAGCTGTTTTTT.

The V gene is TRBV7-9, the J gene TRBJ1-2; 10 bases map to TRBD1. This CDR3 is built from 14 residues. Germline V gene lookup returns CDR1 SEHNR and CDR2 FQNEAQ (reference sequence). Unmatched junction bases numbered 5, after V lost 2 bases and J lost 8 bases. CDR3 bases: TGTGCCAGCAGCTTATGGGACAGGGGACTAGGCTACACCTTC. This codes for CASSLWDRGLGYTF. The full variable domain, rest sourced from reference TRBV7-9 and TRBJ1-2, is DTGVSQNPRHKITKRGQNVTFRCDPISEHNRLYWYRQTLGQGPEFLTYFQNEAQLEKSRLLSDRFSAERPKGSFSTLEIQRTEQGDSAMYLCASSLWDRGLGYTFGSGTRLTVV.

This rearrangement joins TRBV28 to TRBJ1-6; possibly TRBD1 for D (5 bases). The CDR3 sequence is 17 residues long. Between the trimmed V and J ends, which lost 4 bases and 1 base, there was a span of 14 bases. Germline assignment: CDR1 MDHEN and CDR2 SYDVKM. The CDR3 sequence is CASSYWVGGSYNSPLHF. The CDR3 bases are TGTGCCAGCAGTTACTGGGTGGGGGGTTCCTATAATTCACCCCTCCACTTT.

This clone was seen only once. The chain carries TRBV28 and TRBJ1-6; TRBD1 is a possible D gene (6 bases). The V and J ends lost 7 bases and 7 bases respectively, with 20 bases between them. In germline, CDR1 is MDHEN, CDR2 SYDVKM. The CDR3 has 16 residues. CDR3 DNA sequence: TGTGCCAGCACCCCAAGGGGCAGGGGAGACAATTCACCCCTCCACTTT. As protein: CASTPRGRGDNSPLHF.

The chain recombines TRBV3-1 (or the pseudogene TRBV3-2) with TRBJ1-1, with 7 nucleotides matching TRBD1. Germline-derived CDR1 and CDR2 are LGHDT and YNNKEL (reference sequence). With 4 bases clipped from V and 4 bases from J, the junction kept 9 bases outside the gene matches. The CDR3 sequence is 15 residues long. In nucleotides, the CDR3 is TGTGCCAGCAGCCGGCGGGACAGAGGTGGCACTGAAGCTTTCTTT. This translates into CASSRRDRGGTEAFF.

This chain connects TRBV30 to TRBJ1-2; D not certain. In germline, CDR1 is GTSNPN, CDR2 SVGIG (reference sequence). V lost 2 bases and J lost 0, with 7 bases in between. The CDR3 is made up of 13 amino acids. The CDR3: CAWSSLTNYGYTF. The CDR3 DNA follows: TGTGCCTGGAGTTCTTTAACTAACTATGGCTACACCTTC.

The chain employs TRBV7-9 and TRBJ2-2, with D perhaps matching TRBD1 (5 bases). This CDR3 contains 15 residues. Germline V gives CDR1 SEHNR, CDR2 FQNEAQ (reference sequence). Trimming cost V 2 bases and J 0 bases, with 7 bases left between them. In nucleotides, the CDR3 is TGTGCCAGCAGCTTAACAGGTTCGAACACCGGGGAGCTGTTTTTT. Its protein product is CASSLTGSNTGELFF.

In its sample, this clone was seen once. V and J are TRBV5-6 and TRBJ1-6; 9 positions agree with TRBD1. The CDR3 contains 16 residues. J lost 9 bases, V lost 3 bases, and 10 bases had no gene match. CDR1 SGHDT and CDR2 YYEEEE come from the germline V gene. CDR3 nucleotides: TGTGCCAGCAGCTGGACCGGGACAGGGTCTCGTTCACCCCTCCACTTT. This sequence encodes CASSWTGTGSRSPLHF.

The chain is built from TRBV5-1 and TRBJ1-3; a weak D match, TRBD1 (6 bases). The CDR3 consists of 16 residues. The germline CDR1 and CDR2 sequences are SGHRS and YFSETQ. Between the trimmed V and J ends, which lost 1 base and 4 bases, there was a span of 15 bases. The chain's CDR3 is CASSLRAGVGGNTIYF. In nucleotides, the CDR3 is TGCGCCAGCAGCTTGAGGGCAGGGGTCGGAGGAAACACCATATATTTT.

The rearrangement links TRBV6-5 to TRBJ1-2; 9 bases agree with TRBD1. The ends lost 2 bases at V and 2 bases at J; junction bases unmatched: 6. The CDR3 has 16 residues. Germline V gene sequence: CDR1 MNHEY, CDR2 SVGAGI. CDR3 sequence: CASSYVTGGANYGYTF. As DNA, the CDR3 is TGTGCCAGCAGTTACGTGACAGGGGGAGCGAACTATGGCTACACCTTC.